The sequence of this T cell receptor (beta chain) was determined in a study of blood T cell repertoires in COVID-19. Study-level background: Donors in the United States, Italy and Spain gave samples during acute or convalescent COVID-19. From T cells, B-cell-depleted T cells, or PBMCs came the material, which was cDNA or gDNA.

This CDR3 is 14 amino acids long. CDR1 is LGHDT and CDR2 is YNNKEL in the germline V gene (reference sequence). V was clipped by 4 bases and J by 3 bases; unmatched bases: 4. Per the authors' pipeline: Reference gene primer amplification yielded estimated nucleated cell counts. Produced via immunoSEQ multiplex PCR; TCRdb's table is partial and in-frame only. V and J calls and clone size follow that table, whereas D and trimming were derived from the DNA. The repertoire holds 250,000 or so clones, with more than 65% as singletons. The sequence came from a man in his forties who had recovered from COVID-19. The sequencing sample was made of peripheral blood. The J gene is TRBJ2-7, the V gene TRBV3-1 (or the pseudogene TRBV3-2); 9 bases are shared with TRBD2. Here the CDR3 DNA reads TGTGCCAGCAGCCCTAGCGGGACGATCTACGAGCAGTACTTC. Translated: CASSPSGTIYEQYF.